These 23 T cell receptor beta chains originate from one sample sequenced in a study of T cells in localized non-small cell lung cancer. The repertoire was sequenced with immunoSEQ multiplex PCR; TCRdb's copy has only in-frame clones and lacks some. This table holds a few thousand clones, roughly 25% found once. The specimen was lung tumor tissue, collected before any cancer treatment. These receptors came from a man aged 35 to 70 with stage I lung adenocarcinoma.

The J gene is TRBJ2-1, the V gene TRBV9, with TRBD2 matching 8 bases. Germline V lookup: CDR1 SGDLS, CDR2 YYNGEE. This CDR3 has 16 residues. J lost 2 bases, V lost 0 bases, and 4 bases had no gene match. The CDR3 loop reads CASSVDPGGPYNEQFF. CDR3 nucleotide sequence: TGTGCCAGCAGCGTAGATCCGGGAGGGCCCTACAATGAGCAGTTCTTC.

This chain joins TRBV6-8 and TRBJ2-7; TRBD1 or TRBD2 may be the D gene (5 bases each). Trimming cost V 4 bases and J 2 bases, with 9 bases left between them. Per the germline V gene, CDR1 is MNHGY and CDR2 is SAAAGT. The CDR3 contains 13 residues. The DNA for the CDR3 is TGTGCCAGCAGTTGGGACGGCACCTACGAGCAGTACGTC. It translates to CASSWDGTYEQYV.

By its share, this clone is medium-sized. The V call is TRBV9, the J call TRBJ2-1; 11 nucleotides agree with TRBD2. The CDR3 has 15 residues. Losses at the gene ends were 3 bases for V and 6 bases for J; bases not matched to a gene: 5. Germline assignment: CDR1 SGDLS and CDR2 YYNGEE. In DNA, the CDR3 is TGTGCCAGCAGCGGCGCTAGCGGGAGGCTCAATGAGCAGTTCTTC. Amino acids: CASSGASGRLNEQFF.

This clone is judged large. The rearrangement links TRBV18 to TRBJ1-1; the D is unclear. Germline lookup yields CDR1 KGHSH and CDR2 LQKENI. The CDR3 totals 16 residues. V lost 2 bases and J lost 4, with 17 bases in between. The CDR3 protein is CASSPFRTVGSTEAFF. The CDR3 bases are TGTGCCAGCTCACCATTTCGGACGGTGGGGTCCACTGAAGCTTTCTTT.

V usage is TRBV11-3 and J usage is TRBJ1-5, with TRBD1 matching over 8 bases. The germline CDR1 and CDR2 sequences are SGHNT and YENEEA. V lost 6 bases and J lost 6; bases outside the gene matches: 7. CDR3 size: 14 residues. CDR3 sequence: CASSPGQGGQPQHF. The CDR3 DNA is TGTGCCAGCAGTCCTGGACAGGGAGGTCAGCCCCAGCATTTT.

The chain employs TRBV10-3 and TRBJ2-1, with 12 nucleotides matching TRBD2. CDR1 is ENHRY, CDR2 SYGVKD, per germline. V gave up 0 bases and J gave up 5 bases; unmatched junction bases: 5. This CDR3 spans 17 amino acids. The CDR3 DNA is TGTGCCATCAGTGAGTCTATTCTAGCGGGAGGGCACAATGAGCAGTTCTTC. This translates into CAISESILAGGHNEQFF.

The chain carries TRBV9 and TRBJ1-3; D not certain. This CDR3 is 16 amino acids long. V was cut by 0 bases and J by 0 bases, with 10 bases left in between. The germline V gene encodes CDR1 SGDLS and CDR2 YYNGEE. Written as DNA, the CDR3 is TGTGCCAGCAGCGTAGCGCCCCAGGACTCTGGAAACACCATATATTTT. As protein: CASSVAPQDSGNTIYF.

This clone is medium-sized. The V call is TRBV9, the J call TRBJ2-5, with 10 positions matching TRBD2. The CDR3 has 16 residues. The junction had 13 bases not matched to a gene; V was cut back by 6 bases and J by 5 bases. The V gene's germline CDR1 is SGDLS and CDR2 YYNGEE. The CDR3 is CASMGELAGMWETQYF. The DNA of the CDR3 is TGTGCCAGCATGGGTGAACTAGCGGGGATGTGGGAGACCCAGTACTTC.

This chain links TRBV9 with TRBJ2-5, with D unclear. Germline loops: CDR1 SGDLS, CDR2 YYNGEE. Trimming took 0 bases from V and 4 from J, leaving 10 bases between them. The CDR3 loop spans 14 amino acids. The CDR3 sequence is CASSVGSMLETQYF. The CDR3 nucleotides read TGTGCCAGCAGCGTAGGGAGTATGCTAGAGACCCAGTACTTC.

This clone was counted only a few times. This chain links TRBV6-8 with TRBJ1-1, with TRBD1 as a possible D gene (6 bases). V was clipped by 4 bases and J by 4 bases, with 16 bases between them. CDR3 length equals 15 residues. The V gene's germline CDR1 is MNHGY and CDR2 SAAAGT. The CDR3 loop is CASSSHRAGGTEAFF. CDR3 coding DNA: TGTGCCAGCAGTTCCCACAGGGCGGGGGGCACTGAAGCTTTCTTT.

V is TRBV4-1 and J is TRBJ1-3, with 7 bases that match TRBD1. Germline CDR1 is MGHRA and CDR2 is YSYEKL. This CDR3 has 18 amino acids. V gave up 0 bases and J gave up 0 bases; unmatched junction bases: 8. The chain's CDR3 is CASSQDSSRGNSGNTIYF. The CDR3 region has the DNA TGCGCCAGCAGCCAAGATAGTAGCAGGGGGAACTCTGGAAACACCATATATTTT.

This clone was detected only once. The genes are TRBV19 and TRBJ1-5, with 11 bases fitting TRBD1. The CDR3 sequence is 15 residues long. V dropped 6 bases and J dropped 2; count of bases not matched to a gene: 3. Germline CDR1 LNHDA, CDR2 SQIVND (reference sequence). The CDR3 spells CASRGTGGGNQPQHF. CDR3 coding DNA: TGTGCCAGTAGAGGGACAGGGGGTGGCAATCAGCCCCAGCATTTT. Combining the CDR3 with reference TRBV19 and TRBJ1-5 gives the whole variable domain DGGITQSPKYLFRKEGQNVTLSCEQNLNHDAMYWYRQDPGQGLRLIYYSQIVNDFQKGDIAEGYSVSREKKESFPLTVTSAQKNPTAFYLCASRGTGGGNQPQHFGDGTRLSIL.

A few counts support this clone. This chain links TRBV9 with TRBJ2-7, with TRBD2 matching over 7 bases. The CDR3 length is 14 residues. The germline gives CDR1 SGDLS, CDR2 YYNGEE. Trimming removed 4 bases from V and 6 bases from J; junction bases left unmatched: 10. CDR3 DNA: TGTGCCAGCAGCCTAACTAGCGTCGCTGGCGAGCAGTACTTC. Its protein is CASSLTSVAGEQYF.

This clone was found a few times. This sequence joins TRBV9 and TRBJ1-1; possibly TRBD1 for D (5 bases). Germline CDR1 is SGDLS and CDR2 is YYNGEE. The CDR3 sequence is 14 residues long. V dropped 0 bases and J dropped 5 bases, with 11 bases sitting between them. The CDR3 DNA sequence: TGTGCCAGCAGCGTAGAGGGGAAGGGAACTGAAGCTTTCTTT. Its protein is CASSVEGKGTEAFF.

By sample fraction, this clone is medium-sized. J is TRBJ2-1 and V is TRBV11-3; 11 nucleotides agree with TRBD2. With V trimmed by 7 bases and J by 8 bases, 13 bases remained unmatched. Germline assignment: CDR1 SGHNT and CDR2 YENEEA. This CDR3 has 16 residues. This chain's CDR3 is CASTLLAGASRYEQFF. In nucleotides, the CDR3 is TGTGCCAGCACCCTACTAGCGGGAGCTTCCAGGTATGAGCAGTTCTTC.

Written as DNA, the CDR3 is TGTGCCAGCAGTTACGCCGGGAGGGCCTTTGATGAGCAGTTCTTC. Protein: CASSYAGRAFDEQFF. V gene TRBV6-8 combines with J gene TRBJ2-1; 8 bases are shared with TRBD2. J gave up 8 bases and V 2 bases, and 8 bases lay outside the gene matches. In germline, CDR1 is MNHGY, CDR2 SAAAGT. The CDR3 runs to 15 residues.

CDR3 sequence: CASSIQGNEQFF. DNA of the CDR3: TGTGCCAGTAGTATCCAGGGCAATGAGCAGTTCTTC. The rearrangement links TRBV19 to TRBJ2-1, with a tentative D call TRBD1 (5 bases). Trimming pared 3 bases from V and 6 bases from J, leaving 6 bases between. The CDR3 contains 12 residues. Germline CDR1 reads LNHDA; CDR2 reads SQIVND (reference sequence).

This clone is deemed medium-sized. The chain carries TRBV11-3 and TRBJ2-1, with 10 bases that match TRBD2. V lost 5 bases and J lost 3; bases outside the gene matches: 4. There are 15 residues in the CDR3. Germline V gene lookup returns CDR1 SGHNT and CDR2 YENEEA. CDR3 nucleotides: TGTGCCAGCAGCCGAGCGGGAGGGGTCTACAATGAGCAGTTCTTC. This sequence encodes CASSRAGGVYNEQFF.

In DNA form, the CDR3 reads TGTGCCAGCAGCAACAAGCCGGGACTAGCGGGGGAGGCAGATACGCAGTATTTT. It specifies CASSNKPGLAGEADTQYF. The J gene is TRBJ2-3, the V gene TRBV11-3, with 14 bases lining up with TRBD2. The CDR3 is made up of 18 amino acids. The germline gives CDR1 SGHNT, CDR2 YENEEA. V lost 5 bases and J lost 4; bases outside the gene matches: 11. The variable domain in full, with the rest retrieved from reference TRBV11-3 and TRBJ2-3, is EAGVVQSPRYKIIEKKQPVAFWCNPISGHNTLYWYLQNLGQGPELLIRYENEEAVDDSQLPKDRFSAERLKGVDSTLKIQPAELGDSAVYLCASSNKPGLAGEADTQYFGPGTRLTVL.

V usage is TRBV30 and J usage is TRBJ1-1; 9 bases are a match to TRBD1. V was pared by 5 bases and J by 6 bases, with 4 bases of the junction left unmatched. Germline CDR1 and CDR2: GTSNPN and SVGIG (reference sequence). The CDR3 is 12 amino acids. CDR3 in amino acids: CAWGQGFAEAFF. CDR3 in DNA: TGTGCCTGGGGACAGGGGTTCGCTGAAGCTTTCTTT.

Judged by abundance, this clone is medium-sized (0.01 to 0.1%). This chain links TRBV6-8 with TRBJ1-4; D is uncertain. V was cut by 6 bases and J by 6 bases, with 14 bases left in between. CDR3 size: 14 residues. Germline loops: CDR1 MNHGY, CDR2 SAAAGT. The CDR3 here is CASRMGESDEKLFF. In DNA, the CDR3 is TGTGCCAGCAGAATGGGAGAGAGCGATGAAAAACTGTTTTTT.

This chain uses TRBV19 with TRBJ1-5; D is unresolved. Trimming took 6 bases from V and 0 from J, leaving 9 bases between them. This CDR3 has 14 residues. The germline V gene has CDR1 LNHDA and CDR2 SQIVND (reference sequence). This CDR3 is CASSHWVSNQPQHF. DNA of the CDR3: TGTGCCAGTAGCCATTGGGTTAGCAATCAGCCCCAGCATTTT.

This clone is medium-sized within its sample. J is TRBJ1-2 and V is TRBV9; D remains ambiguous. This CDR3 has 14 residues. Germline V gene sequence: CDR1 SGDLS, CDR2 YYNGEE. V gave up 4 bases and J gave up 0 bases, with 10 bases separating them. CDR3: CASSLDGTNYGYTF. The CDR3 DNA reads as TGTGCCAGCAGCTTGGACGGGACTAACTATGGCTACACCTTC.